The 4 T cell receptor beta chains below come from one sample, sequenced in a study of T cells in Graves' hyperthyroidism and ophthalmopathy. The source material, RNA transcripts, was used to amplify TCR beta CDR3 regions. When the TCR CDR3 underwent first-round RT-PCR, the HTBI primer set was used. A single record per CDR3 protein comes from TCRdb applying MiXCR to the multiplex PCR reads. Here the sample spans about 590,000 distinct CDR3 sequences, around a sixth being singletons. Sequenced: blood. Receptors originate from a woman aged 25-40 years with Graves' hyperthyroidism.

The chain joins TRBV30 to TRBJ2-7; no firm D call. The V gene lost 0 bases and the J gene lost 2 bases, with 14 bases spanning the gap. This CDR3 is 15 amino acids long. CDR1 and CDR2 from the germline V gene are GTSNPN and SVGIG (reference sequence). The CDR3 reads CAWSVRDRLAYEQYF. In nucleotides, the CDR3 is TGTGCCTGGAGTGTGCGCGACCGTCTAGCCTACGAGCAGTACTTC.

J is TRBJ2-5 and V is TRBV12-3 or TRBV12-4; D not resolved. Between the trimmed V and J ends, which lost 3 bases and 5 bases, there was a span of 10 bases. The CDR3 extends over 13 amino acids. CDR3 in DNA: TGTGCCAGCAGTTTTATCATTGGGGAGACCCAGTACTTC. This gives the protein CASSFIIGETQYF.

The rearrangement uses TRBV6-5 and TRBJ1-2; D is perhaps TRBD1 (6 bases). The germline gives CDR1 MNHEY, CDR2 SVGAGI. The CDR3 has 14 residues. V lost 2 bases and J lost 5, with 12 bases in between. This CDR3 is CASSYEARGYGYTF. The CDR3 nucleotides read TGTGCCAGCAGTTACGAAGCCAGGGGATATGGCTACACCTTC.

This clonotype occurred many times. The chain recombines TRBV11-2 with TRBJ2-7; no definite D call. The germline CDR1 and CDR2 sequences are SGHAT and FQNNGV. The V end was cut by 1 base, the J end by 6 bases, with 10 bases between. This CDR3 is built from 13 residues. The chain's CDR3 is CASSLGPQREQYF. The CDR3 DNA is TGTGCCAGCAGCTTAGGGCCGCAGCGCGAGCAGTACTTC.